Presented here are 26 T cell receptor beta chains from one specimen sequenced in a study of Ad26.COV2.S vaccination and SARS-CoV-2 variants. Profiled with immunoSEQ multiplex PCR; TCRdb holds only in-frame clones, not every one. The sample consists of roughly 700,000 clones, about 89% of them appearing once. Sample treatment: around 19 received Ad26.COV2.S at low or high dose, single or two shots; about 5 received placebo; per-sample allocation not given. Following the first vaccine or placebo injection, samples were taken on day 63. Source: peripheral blood, taken in a trial of Ad26.COV2.S vaccine versus placebo. The receptors here all came from a person between 18 and 60 years old who received the Ad26.COV2.S COVID-19 vaccine or a placebo.

The CDR3 bases are TGTGCCACCAGCAGAGATCCGGGGCGGGTGAGCACAGATACGCAGTATTTT. This gives the protein CATSRDPGRVSTDTQYF. The J gene is TRBJ2-3, the V gene TRBV15; the D call may be TRBD1 or TRBD2 (5 bases each). The V and J ends lost 0 bases and 0 bases respectively, with 13 bases between them. Germline values: CDR1 LNHNV, CDR2 YYDKDF (reference sequence). The CDR3 spans 17 residues.

Worth noting for this clone: The sample holds other DNA sequences that translate to the same CDR3. The genes are TRBV6-5 and TRBJ2-1; perhaps TRBD1 as D (5 bases). The CDR3 extends over 12 amino acids. Germline CDR1 and CDR2: MNHEY and SVGAGI. Trimming shortened V by 7 bases and J by 4 bases, and 8 bases separated the two germline ends. The CDR3 region is CASTGLYNEQFF. The CDR3, as DNA: TGTGCCAGCACAGGGCTTTACAATGAGCAGTTCTTC.

The V call is TRBV20-1, the J call TRBJ2-7; TRBD2 might be the D (6 bases). The germline V gene encodes CDR1 DFQATT and CDR2 SNEGSKA (reference sequence). CDR3 length equals 14 residues. Trimming stripped 3 bases from V and 1 base from J, with 13 bases between. Here the CDR3 DNA reads TGCAGTGCTAGTTCGTGGGGGAGGTCCTACGAGCAGTACTTC. Amino acids: CSASSWGRSYEQYF.

V and J are TRBV5-6 and TRBJ2-1; TRBD1 agrees at 9 bases. Germline CDR1 SGHDT, CDR2 YYEEEE. V dropped 6 bases and J dropped 6; count of bases not matched to a gene: 13. This CDR3 has 16 residues. The CDR3 reads CASILMLGQGRNEQFF. The DNA for the CDR3 is TGTGCCAGCATCTTAATGCTGGGACAGGGCCGCAATGAGCAGTTCTTC.

This chain connects TRBV6-6 to TRBJ2-5, with a weak D call TRBD2 (5 bases). The V gene lost 4 bases and the J gene lost 0 bases, with 9 bases spanning the gap. The CDR3 covers 14 residues. The germline gives CDR1 MNHNY, CDR2 SVGAGI (reference sequence). Here the CDR3 DNA reads TGTGCCAGCAGTTTGACGGGAAACCAAGAGACCCAGTACTTC. As protein: CASSLTGNQETQYF.

The gene calls are TRBV3-1 (or the pseudogene TRBV3-2) and TRBJ2-7; TRBD2 agrees at 13 bases. Germline V gene lookup returns CDR1 LGHDT and CDR2 YNNKEL (reference sequence). This CDR3 comprises 18 residues. V dropped 1 base and J dropped 4; count of bases not matched to a gene: 10. The DNA of the CDR3 is TGTGCCAGCAGCCAAGGCCCCCCACTAGCGGGAGGGTCTTACGAGCAGTACTTC. Its protein product is CASSQGPPLAGGSYEQYF.

The chain carries TRBV4-3 and TRBJ1-1; D is uncertain. This CDR3 spans 13 amino acids. Germline V lookup: CDR1 LGHNA, CDR2 YSLEER. Deletions cut 0 bases from V and 5 bases from J, with 7 bases between. The CDR3 DNA reads as TGCGCCAGCAGCCAAGAGAGGTGGACTGAAGCTTTCTTT. Protein sequence: CASSQERWTEAFF.

The chain combines TRBV4-2 with TRBJ2-1, with TRBD1 matching 11 bases. The CDR3 totals 16 residues. The V segment lost 0 bases and the J segment 8 bases; nucleotides outside the gene matches: 6. The V gene's germline CDR1 is LGHNA and CDR2 YNFKEQ. This CDR3 reads CASSQDRGQGADEQFF. CDR3 DNA sequence: TGTGCCAGCAGCCAAGATCGCGGACAGGGGGCCGATGAGCAGTTCTTC.

The rearrangement uses TRBV9 and TRBJ2-1; D perhaps matches TRBD2 (5 bases). CDR1 is SGDLS, CDR2 YYNGEE, per germline. There are 12 residues in the CDR3. V lost 3 bases and J lost 9, with 10 bases in between. In DNA, the CDR3 is TGTGCCAGCAGCGCCCCGGCGGGTGAGCAGTTCTTC. Translating it yields CASSAPAGEQFF.

The chain employs TRBV6-4 and TRBJ2-3; TRBD1 matches 7 bases. V shed 5 bases and J 1 base; nucleotides not matched to a gene: 3. Germline CDR1 reads MRHNA; CDR2 reads SNTAGT. This CDR3 spans 14 amino acids. The CDR3: CASSLTGGTDTQYF. The CDR3 coding sequence is TGTGCCAGCAGTCTTACAGGGGGCACAGATACGCAGTATTTT.

This chain joins TRBV19 and TRBJ1-1, with unresolved D. V lost 5 bases and J lost 3, with 22 bases in between. Per the germline V gene, CDR1 is LNHDA and CDR2 is SQIVND (reference sequence). This CDR3 comprises 17 residues. The CDR3 loop reads CASSPRNGLRSDTEAFF. CDR3 coding DNA: TGTGCCAGTAGTCCCCGGAATGGTCTTCGCTCCGACACTGAAGCTTTCTTT. Supplemented by reference TRBV19 and TRBJ1-1, the full variable domain reads DGGITQSPKYLFRKEGQNVTLSCEQNLNHDAMYWYRQDPGQGLRLIYYSQIVNDFQKGDIAEGYSVSREKKESFPLTVTSAQKNPTAFYLCASSPRNGLRSDTEAFFGQGTRLTVV.

V and J are TRBV6-5 and TRBJ1-4, with TRBD1 as a possible D gene (5 bases). The germline V and J ends were trimmed by 1 base and 7 bases, with 10 bases remaining between them. The CDR3 loop spans 14 amino acids. CDR1 is MNHEY and CDR2 is SVGAGI in the germline V gene. The CDR3 region has the DNA TGTGCCAGCAGTTACTACTCCACAGGTGAAAAACTGTTTTTT. Protein product: CASSYYSTGEKLFF.

The chain joins TRBV19 to TRBJ1-5, with 7 nucleotides matching TRBD1. Per the germline V gene, CDR1 is LNHDA and CDR2 is SQIVND (reference sequence). V was pared by 8 bases and J by 4 bases, with 8 bases of the junction left unmatched. The CDR3 loop spans 14 amino acids. The CDR3 loop is CASGAFRGNQPQHF. The CDR3 region has the DNA TGTGCCAGTGGAGCCTTCAGGGGGAATCAGCCCCAGCATTTT.

The chain uses TRBV19 and TRBJ2-7; D unresolved. The ends were cut back, 3 bases at V and 2 bases at J, with 14 bases in the middle. Germline loops: CDR1 LNHDA, CDR2 SQIVND (reference sequence). The CDR3 extends over 15 amino acids. CDR3: CASSIQPSGAYEQYF. Here the CDR3 DNA reads TGTGCCAGTAGTATCCAGCCGAGTGGGGCCTACGAGCAGTACTTC.

This clone was seen once. V usage is TRBV27 and J usage is TRBJ2-3; D may be TRBD1 (6 bases). V lost 5 bases and J 4 bases, leaving 19 bases between the germline ends. The CDR3 has 16 residues. Germline CDR1 MNHEY, CDR2 SMNVEV (reference sequence). CDR3 loop: CASSAQQGSQADTQYF. The CDR3 DNA reads as TGTGCCAGCAGTGCACAACAGGGATCCCAGGCAGATACGCAGTATTTT.

The chain carries TRBV30 and TRBJ2-2, with 9 positions matching TRBD2. The CDR3 is made up of 15 amino acids. Germline CDR1 reads GTSNPN; CDR2 reads SVGIG (reference sequence). Losses at the gene ends were 2 bases for V and 3 bases for J; bases not matched to a gene: 4. The CDR3 spells CAWSQRGAHTGELFF. As DNA, the CDR3 is TGTGCCTGGAGTCAGCGGGGGGCCCACACCGGGGAGCTGTTTTTT.

This sequence joins TRBV13 and TRBJ2-4, with unresolved D. The germline V gene encodes CDR1 PRHDT and CDR2 FYEKMQ (reference sequence). Trimming shortened V by 4 bases and J by 3 bases, and 13 bases separated the two germline ends. The CDR3 consists of 15 residues. CDR3 loop: CASSSLGEDKNIQYF. CDR3 bases: TGTGCCAGCAGCTCGTTGGGCGAAGACAAAAACATTCAGTACTTC. Drawing the rest from reference TRBV13 and TRBJ2-4, the complete variable domain is AAGVIQSPRHLIKEKRETATLKCYPIPRHDTVYWYQQGPGQDPQFLISFYEKMQSDKGSIPDRFSAQQFSDYHSELNMSSLELGDSALYFCASSSLGEDKNIQYFGAGTRLSVL.

The gene calls are TRBV14 and TRBJ2-2; D uncertain. CDR3 length: 14 residues. Trimming stripped 4 bases from V and 4 bases from J, with 10 bases between. The V gene's germline CDR1 is SGHDN and CDR2 FVKESK. The CDR3 region has the DNA TGTGCCAGCAGCCTCTTAGTGGGCACCGGGGAGCTGTTTTTT. Protein: CASSLLVGTGELFF.

This chain links TRBV5-4 with TRBJ1-2; D is perhaps TRBD1 (6 bases). V lost 0 bases and J 3 bases, leaving 15 bases between the germline ends. There are 16 residues in the CDR3. CDR1 and CDR2 from the germline V gene are SGHNT and YYREEE (reference sequence). This CDR3 reads CASSLESWGADYGYTF. DNA for the CDR3: TGTGCCAGCAGCTTGGAGTCATGGGGGGCTGACTATGGCTACACCTTC.

V and J are TRBV7-2 and TRBJ2-1, with a weak D call TRBD2 (6 bases). The CDR3 length is 17 residues. The germline V gene has CDR1 SGHTA and CDR2 FQGNSA. Trimming left V 1 base short and J 6 bases short, with 19 bases between. CDR3 coding DNA: TGTGCCAGCAGCTTAGTTGGCGGGGCCCAGGGCGGCAATGAGCAGTTCTTC. It translates to CASSLVGGAQGGNEQFF.

The chain uses TRBV7-9 and TRBJ1-5, with D uncertain. Between the trimmed V and J ends, which lost 5 bases and 1 base, there was a span of 9 bases. The CDR3 totals 14 residues. Germline V gene lookup returns CDR1 SEHNR and CDR2 FQNEAQ (reference sequence). CDR3 in amino acids: CASSLQDSNQPQHF. DNA of the CDR3: TGTGCCAGCAGCCTCCAGGACAGCAATCAGCCCCAGCATTTT.

The V gene is TRBV19, the J gene TRBJ1-1; 10 bases are shared with TRBD1. The germline V gene has CDR1 LNHDA and CDR2 SQIVND (reference sequence). The trim removed 5 bases at V and 1 base at J, leaving 4 bases unmatched. The CDR3 consists of 15 residues. The CDR3 bases are TGTGCCAGTAGTTTACGGACAGGGGGGAACACTGAAGCTTTCTTT. Its protein product is CASSLRTGGNTEAFF.

This clone has only a few counts. J is TRBJ2-2 and V is TRBV5-4; D is unresolved. Trimming removed 2 bases at V and 2 bases at J, with 10 bases between. This CDR3 spans 15 amino acids. Germline assignment: CDR1 SGHNT and CDR2 YYREEE (reference sequence). For the CDR3, the DNA is TGTGCCAGCAGCTTTGTCCATACAAACACCGGGGAGCTGTTTTTT. It codes for CASSFVHTNTGELFF.

The rearrangement joins TRBV12-3 or TRBV12-4 to TRBJ1-2, with a weak D call TRBD1 (6 bases). The V end lost 6 bases, the J end lost 3 bases, and 11 bases lay between the germline ends. CDR3 length equals 13 residues. The CDR3 DNA reads TGTGCCAGCAGCCAAGGGGGGGACTATGGCTACACCTTC. This encodes CASSQGGDYGYTF.

The table lists this clone with a count of one. V gene TRBV10-3 combines with J gene TRBJ1-1, with D unclear. CDR1 and CDR2 (germline): ENHRY, SYGVKD. The CDR3 has 12 residues. V lost 5 bases to trimming and J lost 3 bases, with 7 bases between them. CDR3 residues: CAISQEDTEAFF. The DNA of the CDR3 is TGTGCCATCAGTCAAGAGGACACTGAAGCTTTCTTT.

The gene calls are TRBV4-3 and TRBJ2-3; D unclear. Germline lookup yields CDR1 LGHNA and CDR2 YSLEER. The CDR3 totals 12 residues. Trimming shortened V by 0 bases and J by 6 bases, and 4 bases separated the two germline ends. For the CDR3, the DNA is TGCGCCAGCAGCCAAGAGAAGGATACGCAGTATTTT. It codes for CASSQEKDTQYF.